This T cell receptor (beta chain) stems from a study of CD8+CD57+ T cells in acquired aplastic anemia. Study findings and constraints: Patients and controls shared just under 30 CD8+ CDR3 sequences, highly expressed in patients.

This clonotype was picked up many times. No antigen is known for it. Genomic DNA was employed as the template in profiling TCR beta VDJ and CDR3. TCRdb re-derived calls from the reads in MiXCR, one entry per CDR3 protein. Here the sample spans about 120,000 distinct CDR3 sequences, 50% to 60% being singletons. The sequenced patients had an expansion of CD8+CD57+ cells seen by flow cytometry. Patients were treatment-naive when blood was sampled. The CDR3 covers 12 residues. The germline V gene encodes CDR1 LNHDA and CDR2 SQIVND (reference sequence). The V and J ends lost 8 bases and 4 bases respectively, with 9 bases between them.

This receptor was taken from a human donor with aplastic anemia. V is TRBV19 and J is TRBJ1-5; D not certain. Sequenced sample: sorted CD4+, CD8+, or CD8+CD57+ T cells (not recorded which) from PBMCs. The CDR3 region has the DNA TGTGCCAGTGGTCTGGGTAATCAGCCCCAGCATTTT. It codes for CASGLGNQPQHF.